Each of the 30 T cell receptor beta chains below was sequenced from the same sample in a study of beta chain features in type 1 diabetes. TCRB transcripts that were expressed got sequenced, as all of the isolated RNA had been reverse transcribed. TCRdb's table, derived via immunoSEQ multiplex PCR, lists solely in-frame clones and lacks some. The data contain about 150,000 clones, roughly 8.1% of them seen just once; the ten biggest clones take up 0.55% to 0.75%. The sample was central memory CD4+ T cells from blood. Source of these receptors: a man aged 18 to 30 in good health.

This clone appeared a few times. The V gene is TRBV29-1, the J gene TRBJ2-1, with no clear D. The V gene lost 7 bases and the J gene lost 0 bases, with 10 bases spanning the gap. Germline values: CDR1 SQVTM, CDR2 ANQGSEA. CDR3 length: 13 residues. The CDR3 nucleotides read TGCAGCGCCCGATTGAGCTCCTACAATGAGCAGTTCTTC. Its protein is CSARLSSYNEQFF.

Ten or more counts support this clone. The rearrangement joins TRBV19 to TRBJ2-6, with a weak D call TRBD1 (5 bases). This CDR3 region has 14 residues. Germline lookup yields CDR1 LNHDA and CDR2 SQIVND (reference sequence). Trimming removed 5 bases from V and 2 bases from J, with 7 bases in between. The CDR3: CASSETAGANVLTF. The CDR3 DNA is TGTGCCAGTAGTGAGACAGCTGGGGCCAACGTCCTGACTTTC.

This clone was observed a few times. This chain joins TRBV5-1 and TRBJ1-1; D is unclear. The CDR3 runs 15 residues. Per the germline V gene, CDR1 is SGHRS and CDR2 is YFSETQ. Trimming cost V 2 bases and J 6 bases, with 17 bases left between them. Written as DNA, the CDR3 is TGCGCCAGCAGCTTCGGGTATGGCGTGCGGGCTGAAGCTTTCTTT. Translation: CASSFGYGVRAEAFF. Filled out from reference TRBV5-1 and TRBJ1-1, the complete variable domain reads KAGVTQTPRYLIKTRGQQVTLSCSPISGHRSVSWYQQTPGQGLQFLFEYFSETQRNKGNFPGRFSGRQFSNSRSEMNVSTLELGDSALYLCASSFGYGVRAEAFFGQGTRLTVV.

This clone was seen only once. The rearrangement links TRBV11-3 to TRBJ2-5; 9 nucleotides match TRBD2. The CDR3 totals 15 residues. The junction had 7 bases not matched to a gene; V was cut back by 3 bases and J by 5 bases. CDR1 SGHNT and CDR2 YENEEA come from the germline V gene. The CDR3 is CASSFAGGIGETQYF. CDR3 nucleotides: TGTGCCAGCAGCTTTGCGGGGGGGATAGGGGAGACCCAGTACTTC. Filled out from reference TRBV11-3 and TRBJ2-5, the complete variable domain reads EAGVVQSPRYKIIEKKQPVAFWCNPISGHNTLYWYLQNLGQGPELLIRYENEEAVDDSQLPKDRFSAERLKGVDSTLKIQPAELGDSAVYLCASSFAGGIGETQYFGPGTRLLVL.

V usage is TRBV6-6 and J usage is TRBJ1-2; D might be TRBD1 (5 bases). CDR3 length equals 14 residues. Trimming shortened V by 4 bases and J by 4 bases, and 13 bases separated the two germline ends. The germline gives CDR1 MNHNY, CDR2 SVGAGI (reference sequence). CDR3 amino acids: CASSLQGLSYGYTF. The CDR3 bases are TGTGCCAGCAGTTTGCAGGGCTTGAGCTATGGCTACACCTTC.

V usage is TRBV11-2 and J usage is TRBJ1-2; possibly TRBD1 for D (5 bases). The CDR3 extends over 13 amino acids. Germline values: CDR1 SGHAT, CDR2 FQNNGV. The ends were cut back, 5 bases at V and 4 bases at J, with 11 bases in the middle. The CDR3 reads CASSPVGGYGYTF. The CDR3, as DNA: TGTGCCAGCAGCCCCGTCGGGGGCTATGGCTACACCTTC.

This clone appeared a few times. The chain carries TRBV30 and TRBJ1-6, with 10 bases that match TRBD1. CDR1 is GTSNPN, CDR2 SVGIG, per germline (reference sequence). V gave up 1 base and J gave up 10 bases; unmatched junction bases: 19. The CDR3 extends over 19 amino acids. In DNA form, the CDR3 reads TGTGCCTGGAGTGGCGACAGGGGGCAAATGGGGGGGAATTCGTCACCCCTCCACTTT. It specifies CAWSGDRGQMGGNSSPLHF.

This clone occurred many times. The chain employs TRBV19 and TRBJ2-1; tentatively, D is TRBD1 (6 bases). The V gene's germline CDR1 is LNHDA and CDR2 SQIVND (reference sequence). V shed 2 bases and J shed 9 bases, with 14 bases lying between them. The CDR3 consists of 14 residues. The CDR3 protein is CASSISHREREQFF. The CDR3 nucleotides read TGTGCCAGTAGTATATCCCACAGGGAACGTGAGCAGTTCTTC.

This clone was seen only a few times. This chain connects TRBV28 to TRBJ1-3, with D possibly TRBD1 on 6 matching bases. V lost 5 bases and J lost 0, with 17 bases in between. Germline lookup yields CDR1 MDHEN and CDR2 SYDVKM. The CDR3 spans 17 residues. The CDR3 coding sequence is TGTGCCAGCAGTATACGGACAGACCACCTCTCTGGAAACACCATATATTTT. This encodes CASSIRTDHLSGNTIYF.

The J gene is TRBJ2-1, the V gene TRBV7-9; TRBD2 is a possible D gene (6 bases). Germline V gene data show CDR1 as SEHNR and CDR2 as FQNEAQ (reference sequence). Trimming pared 0 bases from V and 0 bases from J, leaving 12 bases between. The CDR3 has 17 residues. The CDR3 reads CASSLAYGRGSYNEQFF. The CDR3 DNA is TGTGCCAGCAGCTTAGCTTATGGGCGGGGCTCCTACAATGAGCAGTTCTTC.

This rearrangement joins TRBV5-1 to TRBJ2-7, with D possibly TRBD1 on 6 matching bases. There are 16 residues in the CDR3. Germline values: CDR1 SGHRS, CDR2 YFSETQ. With 3 bases removed from V and 0 bases from J, the gap between germline ends came to 16 bases. Written as DNA, the CDR3 is TGCGCCAGCAGCTCCTCCCCGGGACAAAGCTCCTACGAGCAGTACTTC. This sequence encodes CASSSSPGQSSYEQYF. The full variable domain, with the rest looked up from reference TRBV5-1 and TRBJ2-7, is KAGVTQTPRYLIKTRGQQVTLSCSPISGHRSVSWYQQTPGQGLQFLFEYFSETQRNKGNFPGRFSGRQFSNSRSEMNVSTLELGDSALYLCASSSSPGQSSYEQYFGPGTRLTVT.

A few counts support this clone. The J gene is TRBJ2-1, the V gene TRBV5-5; D is unresolved. Germline V gene lookup returns CDR1 SGHKS and CDR2 YYEKEE (reference sequence). The CDR3 has 16 amino acids. V dropped 4 bases and J dropped 1 base, with 15 bases sitting between them. CDR3 in amino acids: CASSPLFSRSYNEQFF. The DNA for the CDR3 is TGTGCCAGCAGCCCCCTGTTCAGCAGGTCCTACAATGAGCAGTTCTTC. The variable domain in full, completed from reference TRBV5-5 and TRBJ2-1, reads DAGVTQSPTHLIKTRGQQVTLRCSPISGHKSVSWYQQVLGQGPQFIFQYYEKEERGRGNFPDRFSARQFPNYSSELNVNALLLGDSALYLCASSPLFSRSYNEQFFGPGTRLTVL.

There are a few counts of this clone. V gene TRBV7-9 combines with J gene TRBJ2-2; 10 bases match TRBD2. J was trimmed by 0 bases and V by 5 bases; bases with no gene match: 6. This CDR3 is built from 17 residues. Germline-derived CDR1 and CDR2 are SEHNR and FQNEAQ (reference sequence). In nucleotides, the CDR3 is TGTGCCAGCAGCCCGCTAGCGGGGGCCTCGAACACCGGGGAGCTGTTTTTT. It codes for CASSPLAGASNTGELFF.

The J gene is TRBJ1-2, the V gene TRBV2, with D perhaps TRBD1 (6 bases). Trimming removed 6 bases at V and 8 bases at J, with 13 bases between. This CDR3 spans 12 amino acids. The germline V gene has CDR1 SNHLY and CDR2 FYNNEI. CDR3 nucleotides: TGTGCCAGCAGCTACAGGGACATCGGCTACACCTTC. The encoded protein is CASSYRDIGYTF.

This clone was found a few times. The V call is TRBV7-9, the J call TRBJ2-7, with TRBD1 identical over 11 bases. J gave up 3 bases and V 6 bases, and 4 bases lay outside the gene matches. Per germline, CDR1 SEHNR and CDR2 FQNEAQ (reference sequence). This CDR3 has 14 residues. CDR3 sequence (DNA): TGTGCCAGCAGTCCCGGGACAGGGGGCTACGAGCAGTACTTC. Residues: CASSPGTGGYEQYF.

This clone was recorded a few times. V usage is TRBV4-3 and J usage is TRBJ2-1; maybe TRBD1 (6 bases). CDR1 LGHNA and CDR2 YSLEER come from the germline V gene. The V and J ends lost 0 bases and 9 bases respectively, with 12 bases between them. This CDR3 has 14 amino acids. This CDR3 reads CASSQDQSGVEQFF. In DNA form, the CDR3 reads TGCGCCAGCAGCCAAGATCAGTCAGGGGTTGAGCAGTTCTTC.

This clone has just a few counts. V usage is TRBV7-8 and J usage is TRBJ1-5; TRBD1 matches at 7 bases. CDR1 is SGHVS and CDR2 is FQNEAQ in the germline V gene. Trimming removed 2 bases from V and 9 bases from J; junction bases left unmatched: 16. This CDR3 contains 17 residues. This CDR3 reads CASSLRQGSLSLGPQHF. The DNA of the CDR3 is TGTGCCAGCAGCTTACGACAGGGATCCCTATCGCTAGGGCCCCAGCATTTT.

This clone was found a few times. This sequence joins TRBV18 and TRBJ2-7; tentative D call: TRBD2 (6 bases). In germline, CDR1 is KGHSH, CDR2 LQKENI. Trimming stripped 1 base from V and 2 bases from J, with 12 bases between. The CDR3 is made up of 15 amino acids. The CDR3 DNA follows: TGTGCCAGCTCACCACGAGTAGCGGAGACCTACGAGCAGTACTTC. It codes for CASSPRVAETYEQYF.

The chain combines TRBV30 with TRBJ1-1, with 7 bases lining up with TRBD1. V shed 3 bases and J 9 bases; nucleotides not matched to a gene: 7. CDR1 is GTSNPN and CDR2 is SVGIG in the germline V gene (reference sequence). This CDR3 comprises 12 residues. CDR3 region: CAWRATGAQAFF. In DNA, the CDR3 is TGTGCCTGGAGGGCAACAGGGGCCCAAGCTTTCTTT.

Written as DNA, the CDR3 is TGTGCCAGCAGCCCCCGCCCCGGGGAGAACACTGAAGCTTTCTTT. It encodes CASSPRPGENTEAFF. The chain links TRBV7-2 to TRBJ1-1; no firm D call. V lost 5 bases, J lost 1 base, and 14 bases lay in between. Germline CDR1 SGHTA, CDR2 FQGNSA. This CDR3 is 15 amino acids long.

This clone was recorded at least ten times. The V gene is TRBV7-3, the J gene TRBJ2-7, with 8 positions matching TRBD1. Germline assignment: CDR1 SGHTA and CDR2 FQGTGA. This CDR3 is built from 15 residues. J lost 0 bases, V lost 3 bases, and 4 bases had no gene match. The CDR3: CASSFGQGGSYEQYF. CDR3 nucleotide sequence: TGTGCCAGCAGCTTCGGACAGGGAGGCTCCTACGAGCAGTACTTC.

This clone was counted only a few times. The chain is built from TRBV11-2 and TRBJ2-1; TRBD2 matches 9 bases. J lost 6 bases, V lost 5 bases, and 8 bases had no gene match. Germline CDR1 and CDR2: SGHAT and FQNNGV. This CDR3 is built from 15 residues. CDR3 sequence (DNA): TGTGCCAGCAGCCTGCAGCGGGGGGCCCCCAATGAGCAGTTCTTC. Encoded protein: CASSLQRGAPNEQFF.

This sequence joins TRBV11-2 and TRBJ2-7; 9 nucleotides align to TRBD1. V dropped 5 bases and J dropped 4; count of bases not matched to a gene: 9. The germline V gene has CDR1 SGHAT and CDR2 FQNNGV. This CDR3 is built from 15 residues. The CDR3 DNA is TGTGCCAGCAGCCTATGGGACAGGGAAAGGTACGAGCAGTACTTC. This sequence encodes CASSLWDRERYEQYF. The complete variable domain, with remaining parts taken from reference TRBV11-2 and TRBJ2-7, reads EAGVAQSPRYKIIEKRQSVAFWCNPISGHATLYWYQQILGQGPKLLIQFQNNGVVDDSQLPKDRFSAERLKGVDSTLKIQPAKLEDSAVYLCASSLWDRERYEQYFGPGTRLTVT.

This clone was detected only a few times. The chain combines TRBV15 with TRBJ1-3; no clear D gene. The CDR3 totals 16 residues. Germline CDR1 and CDR2: LNHNV and YYDKDF (reference sequence). V was shortened by 3 bases and J by 4 bases, with 16 bases between the two germline ends. The CDR3 sequence: CATSRDQSDLGNTIYF. In nucleotides, the CDR3 is TGTGCCACCAGCAGGGATCAATCGGACTTGGGAAACACCATATATTTT.

This chain uses TRBV11-2 with TRBJ2-7, with 13 bases matching TRBD2. This CDR3 has 16 amino acids. Germline V CDR1 and CDR2: SGHAT, FQNNGV. V shed 5 bases and J 0 bases; nucleotides not matched to a gene: 4. The CDR3 reads CASSGLAGAVSYEQYF. The CDR3 DNA reads TGTGCCAGCAGCGGACTAGCGGGGGCTGTCTCCTACGAGCAGTACTTC.

The rearrangement links TRBV7-2 to TRBJ2-5; D gene uncertain. Germline lookup yields CDR1 SGHTA and CDR2 FQGNSA. V lost 5 bases to trimming and J lost 5 bases, with 21 bases between them. The CDR3 contains 16 residues. Written as DNA, the CDR3 is TGTGCCAGCAGCCGAGTTCAAAGTGCCTTGAGGGAGACCCAGTACTTC. The encoded protein is CASSRVQSALRETQYF.

The rearrangement joins TRBV29-1 to TRBJ2-7, with TRBD1 identical over 11 bases. This CDR3 contains 15 residues. V shed 6 bases, J shed 5 bases, and the junction held 12 bases outside the gene matches. Germline V gives CDR1 SQVTM, CDR2 ANQGSEA. The CDR3 is CSVRGWGQGGDEQYF. The CDR3 DNA reads as TGCAGCGTGAGGGGATGGGGACAGGGGGGCGACGAGCAGTACTTC.

The chain uses TRBV4-2 and TRBJ1-2; 10 nucleotides match TRBD1. In germline, CDR1 is LGHNA, CDR2 YNFKEQ. There are 15 residues in the CDR3. Unmatched junction bases numbered 2, after V lost 4 bases and J lost 0 bases. DNA for the CDR3: TGTGCCAGCAGCCTTGGACAGGGGGCTAACTATGGCTACACCTTC. This sequence encodes CASSLGQGANYGYTF.

This rearrangement joins TRBV30 to TRBJ1-3; possibly TRBD1 for D (6 bases). V gave up 8 bases and J gave up 0 bases, with 11 bases separating them. CDR1 and CDR2 (germline): GTSNPN, SVGIG (reference sequence). The CDR3 contains 13 residues. CDR3 coding DNA: TGTGCCCTCGGACAGTCCTCTGGAAACACCATATATTTT. This codes for CALGQSSGNTIYF.

This rearrangement joins TRBV18 to TRBJ2-3; 10 nucleotides align to TRBD2. The CDR3 consists of 16 residues. J lost 6 bases, V lost 5 bases, and 11 bases had no gene match. The germline gives CDR1 KGHSH, CDR2 LQKENI. As DNA, the CDR3 is TGTGCCAGCTCATCCTCGCTAGCGGGAGCTCGGGATACGCAGTATTTT. Encoded protein: CASSSSLAGARDTQYF.